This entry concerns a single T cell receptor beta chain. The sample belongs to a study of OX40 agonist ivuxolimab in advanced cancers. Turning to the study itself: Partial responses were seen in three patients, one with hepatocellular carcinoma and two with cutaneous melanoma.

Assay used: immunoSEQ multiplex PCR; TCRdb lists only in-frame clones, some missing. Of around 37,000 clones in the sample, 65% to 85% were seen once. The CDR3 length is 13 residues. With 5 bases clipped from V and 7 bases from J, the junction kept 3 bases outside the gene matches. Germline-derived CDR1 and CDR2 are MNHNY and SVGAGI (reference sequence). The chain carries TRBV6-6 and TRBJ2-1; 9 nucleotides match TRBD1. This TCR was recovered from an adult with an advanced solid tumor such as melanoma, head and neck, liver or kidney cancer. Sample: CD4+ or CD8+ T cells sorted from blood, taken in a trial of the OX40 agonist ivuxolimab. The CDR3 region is CASSRTGVNEQFF. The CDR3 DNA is TGTGCCAGCAGTAGGACAGGGGTTAATGAGCAGTTCTTC.